This TCR beta chain was recovered during a study of CD4 T cells in relation to SARS-CoV-2 and coronaviruses. Study-level background: ViraFEST: approximately 10-day antigen culture of PBMCs, then TCR beta CDR3 sequencing. Negative control cultures got HIV-1 Nef peptides or no peptide. The HLA restriction of the shared crossreactive spike epitopes was mapped.

This clone was observed a few times. Its antigen remains unknown. Before the COVID-19 pandemic, during about 2010-2018, CD4+ T cells were taken from unexposed donors. Isolation of CD4+ T cells took place after roughly nine days in culture. Unexposed-donor CD4+ T cells were probed with SARS-CoV-2 S/N and four cold-coronavirus spikes, cells permitting. Libraries were prepared by immunoSEQ multiplex PCR; TCRdb keeps only in-frame clonotypes and omits some of them. The repertoire includes 27,000 or so clones, roughly 66% of them detected once, and around a fifth sits in the top ten. From germline, CDR1 is MGHRA and CDR2 YSYEKL. This CDR3 has 15 residues. The germline V and J ends were trimmed by 2 bases and 6 bases, with 14 bases remaining between them.

Source material: CD4+ T cells from PBMCs, cultured in vitro. The chain uses TRBV4-1 and TRBJ1-5; D ambiguous. This receptor was obtained from a human donor in good health. The DNA of the CDR3 is TGCGCCAGCAGCCAATCATGGCCAGGAGGTCAGCCCCAGCATTTT. It yields the protein CASSQSWPGGQPQHF.